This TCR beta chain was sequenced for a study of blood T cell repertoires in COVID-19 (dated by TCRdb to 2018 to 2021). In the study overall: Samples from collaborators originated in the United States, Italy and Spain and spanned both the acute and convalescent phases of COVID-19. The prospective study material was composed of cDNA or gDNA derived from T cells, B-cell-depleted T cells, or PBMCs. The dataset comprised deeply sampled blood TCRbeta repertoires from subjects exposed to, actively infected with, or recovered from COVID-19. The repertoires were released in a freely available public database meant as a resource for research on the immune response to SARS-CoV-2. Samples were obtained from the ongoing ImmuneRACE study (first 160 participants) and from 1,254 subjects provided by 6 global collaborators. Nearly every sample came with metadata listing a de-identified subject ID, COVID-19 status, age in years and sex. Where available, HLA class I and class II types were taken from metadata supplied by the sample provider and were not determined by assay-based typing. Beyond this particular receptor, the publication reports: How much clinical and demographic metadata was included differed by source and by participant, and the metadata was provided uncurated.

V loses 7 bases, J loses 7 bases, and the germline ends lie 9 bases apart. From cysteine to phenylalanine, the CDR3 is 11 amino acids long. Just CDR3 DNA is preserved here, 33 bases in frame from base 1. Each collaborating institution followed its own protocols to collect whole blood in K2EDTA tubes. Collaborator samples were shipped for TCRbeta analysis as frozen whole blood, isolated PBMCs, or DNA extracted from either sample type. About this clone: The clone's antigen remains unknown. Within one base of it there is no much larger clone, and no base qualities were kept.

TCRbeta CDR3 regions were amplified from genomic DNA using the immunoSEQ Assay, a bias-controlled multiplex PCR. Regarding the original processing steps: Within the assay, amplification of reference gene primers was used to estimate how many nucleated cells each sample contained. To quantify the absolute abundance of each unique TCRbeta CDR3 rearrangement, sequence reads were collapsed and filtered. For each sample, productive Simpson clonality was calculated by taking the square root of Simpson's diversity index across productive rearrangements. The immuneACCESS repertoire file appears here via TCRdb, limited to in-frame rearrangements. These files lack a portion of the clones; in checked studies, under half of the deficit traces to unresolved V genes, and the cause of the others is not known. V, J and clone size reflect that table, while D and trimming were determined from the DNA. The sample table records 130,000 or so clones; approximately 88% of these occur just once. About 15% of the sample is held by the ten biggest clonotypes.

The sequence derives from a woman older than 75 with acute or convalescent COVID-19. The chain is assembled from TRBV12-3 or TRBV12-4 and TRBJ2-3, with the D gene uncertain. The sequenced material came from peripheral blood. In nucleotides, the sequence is TGTGCCAGCACGTACTCAAATACGCAGTATTTT. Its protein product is CASTYSNTQYF.